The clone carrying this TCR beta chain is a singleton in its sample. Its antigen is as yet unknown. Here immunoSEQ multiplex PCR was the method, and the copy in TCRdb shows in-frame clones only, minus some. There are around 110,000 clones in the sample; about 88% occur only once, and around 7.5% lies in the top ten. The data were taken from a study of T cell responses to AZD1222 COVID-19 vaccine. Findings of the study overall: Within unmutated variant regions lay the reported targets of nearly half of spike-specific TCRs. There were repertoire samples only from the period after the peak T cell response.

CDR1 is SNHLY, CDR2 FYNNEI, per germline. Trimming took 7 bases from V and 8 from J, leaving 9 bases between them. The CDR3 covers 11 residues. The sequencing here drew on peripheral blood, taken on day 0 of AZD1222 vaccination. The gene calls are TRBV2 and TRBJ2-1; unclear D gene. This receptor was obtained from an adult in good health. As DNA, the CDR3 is TGTGCCAGCACTCTGAAGGATGAGCAGTTCTTC. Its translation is CASTLKDEQFF.